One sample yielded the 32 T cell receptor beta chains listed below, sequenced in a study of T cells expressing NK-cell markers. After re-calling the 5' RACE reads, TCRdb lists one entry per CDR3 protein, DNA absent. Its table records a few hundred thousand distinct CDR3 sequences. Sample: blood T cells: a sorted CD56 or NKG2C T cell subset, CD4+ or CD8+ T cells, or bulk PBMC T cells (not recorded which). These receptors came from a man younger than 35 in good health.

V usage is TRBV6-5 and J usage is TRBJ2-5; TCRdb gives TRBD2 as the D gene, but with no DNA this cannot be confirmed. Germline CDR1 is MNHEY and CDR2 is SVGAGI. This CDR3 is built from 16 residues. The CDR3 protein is CASSYRPTSGWETQYF.

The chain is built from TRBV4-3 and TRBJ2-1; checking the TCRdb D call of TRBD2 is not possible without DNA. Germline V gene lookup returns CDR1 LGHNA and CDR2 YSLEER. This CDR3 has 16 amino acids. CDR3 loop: CASSQGSGRAGNEQFF.

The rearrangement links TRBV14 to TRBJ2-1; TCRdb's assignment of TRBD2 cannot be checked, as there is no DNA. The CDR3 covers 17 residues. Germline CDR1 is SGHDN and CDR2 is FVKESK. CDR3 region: CASSQVGGLAGGDEQFF.

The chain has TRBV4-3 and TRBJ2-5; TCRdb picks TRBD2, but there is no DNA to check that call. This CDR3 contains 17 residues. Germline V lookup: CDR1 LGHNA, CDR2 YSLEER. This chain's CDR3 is CASSQEGSGRNKETQYF.

This chain's CDR3 is CASKMSGSYAAFF. The chain joins TRBV7-9 to TRBJ1-1. Looked up from germline, CDR1 is SEHNR and CDR2 is FQNEAQ (reference sequence). CDR3 length equals 13 residues.

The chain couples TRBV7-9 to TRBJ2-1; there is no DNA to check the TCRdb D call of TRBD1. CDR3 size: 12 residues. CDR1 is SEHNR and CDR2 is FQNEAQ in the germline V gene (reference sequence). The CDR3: CASSGSGREQFF.

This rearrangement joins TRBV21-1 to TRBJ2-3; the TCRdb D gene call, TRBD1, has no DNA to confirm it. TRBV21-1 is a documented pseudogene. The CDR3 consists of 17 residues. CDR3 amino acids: CASTPLGQGEGTDTQYF.

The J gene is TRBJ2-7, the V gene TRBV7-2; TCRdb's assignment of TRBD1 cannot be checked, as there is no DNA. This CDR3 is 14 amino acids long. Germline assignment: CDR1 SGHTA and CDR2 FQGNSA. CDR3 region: CASSWGAGTYEQYF.

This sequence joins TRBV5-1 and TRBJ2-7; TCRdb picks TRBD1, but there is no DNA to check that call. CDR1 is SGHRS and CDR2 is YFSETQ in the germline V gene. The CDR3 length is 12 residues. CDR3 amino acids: CASMGHIYEQYF. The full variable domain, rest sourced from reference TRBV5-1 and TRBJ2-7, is KAGVTQTPRYLIKTRGQQVTLSCSPISGHRSVSWYQQTPGQGLQFLFEYFSETQRNKGNFPGRFSGRQFSNSRSEMNVSTLELGDSALYLCASMGHIYEQYFGPGTRLTVT.

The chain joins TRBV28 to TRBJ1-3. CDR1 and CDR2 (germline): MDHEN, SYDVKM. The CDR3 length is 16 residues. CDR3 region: CASRGPAASSGNTIYF. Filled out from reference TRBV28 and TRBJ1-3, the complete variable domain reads DVKVTQSSRYLVKRTGEKVFLECVQDMDHENMFWYRQDPGLGLRLIYFSYDVKMKEKGDIPEGYSVSREKKERFSLILESASTNQTSMYLCASRGPAASSGNTIYFGEGSWLTVV.

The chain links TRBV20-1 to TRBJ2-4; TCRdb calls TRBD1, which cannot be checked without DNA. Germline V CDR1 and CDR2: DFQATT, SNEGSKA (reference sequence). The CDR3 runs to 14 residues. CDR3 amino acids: CSAAGQLAKNIQYF.

CDR3 region: CASPYGGMHGYGYTF. The chain couples TRBV21-1 to TRBJ1-2; the D call from TCRdb, TRBD1, cannot be confirmed without DNA. TRBV21-1 is listed as a pseudogene. This CDR3 is built from 15 residues.

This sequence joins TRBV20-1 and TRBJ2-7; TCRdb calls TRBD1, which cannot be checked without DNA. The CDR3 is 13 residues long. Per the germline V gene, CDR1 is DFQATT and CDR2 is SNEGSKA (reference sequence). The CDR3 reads CSAPASPSYEQYF.

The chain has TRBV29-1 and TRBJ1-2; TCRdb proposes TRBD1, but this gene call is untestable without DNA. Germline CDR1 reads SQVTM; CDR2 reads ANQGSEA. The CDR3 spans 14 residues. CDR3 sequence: CSVEGTALGYGYTF.

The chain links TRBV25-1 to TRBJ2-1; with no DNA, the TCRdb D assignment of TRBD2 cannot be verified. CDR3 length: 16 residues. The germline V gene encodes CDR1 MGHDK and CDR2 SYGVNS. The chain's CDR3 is CASSRNAAAIYNEQFF.

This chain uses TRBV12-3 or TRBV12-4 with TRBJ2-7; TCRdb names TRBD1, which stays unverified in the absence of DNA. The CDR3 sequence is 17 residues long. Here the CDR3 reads CASSKLLTRERRGEQYF.

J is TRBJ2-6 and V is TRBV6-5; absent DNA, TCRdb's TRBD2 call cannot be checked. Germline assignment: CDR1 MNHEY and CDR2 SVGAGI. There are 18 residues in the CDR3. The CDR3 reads CASSYWGRDYSGANVLTF.

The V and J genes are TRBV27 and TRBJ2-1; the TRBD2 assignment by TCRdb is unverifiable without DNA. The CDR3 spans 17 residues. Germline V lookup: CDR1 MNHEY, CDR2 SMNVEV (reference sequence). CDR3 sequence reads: CASSRLPGRASYNEQFF.

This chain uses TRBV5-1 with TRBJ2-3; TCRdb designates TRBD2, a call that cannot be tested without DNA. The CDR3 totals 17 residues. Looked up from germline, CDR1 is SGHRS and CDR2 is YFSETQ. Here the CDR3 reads CASSLEGLAVNLDTQYF.

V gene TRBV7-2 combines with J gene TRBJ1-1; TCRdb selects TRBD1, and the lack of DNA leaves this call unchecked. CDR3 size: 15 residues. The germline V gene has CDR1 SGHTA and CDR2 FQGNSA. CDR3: CASSLGTHLNTEAFF.

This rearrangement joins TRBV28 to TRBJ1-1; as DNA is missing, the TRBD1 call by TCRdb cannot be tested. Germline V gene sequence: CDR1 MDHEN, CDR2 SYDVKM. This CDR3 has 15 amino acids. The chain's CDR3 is CASRVQGYMNTEAFF.

The CDR3 protein is CATSRGDRFQPQHF. This chain uses TRBV15 with TRBJ1-5; TCRdb names TRBD1, which stays unverified in the absence of DNA. The CDR3 contains 14 residues. The germline V gene encodes CDR1 LNHNV and CDR2 YYDKDF (reference sequence). Together with reference TRBV15 and TRBJ1-5, the CDR3 gives the full variable domain: DAMVIQNPRYQVTQFGKPVTLSCSQTLNHNVMYWYQQKSSQAPKLLFHYYDKDFNNEADTPDNFQSRRPNTSFCFLDIRSPGLGDTAMYLCATSRGDRFQPQHFGDGTRLSIL.

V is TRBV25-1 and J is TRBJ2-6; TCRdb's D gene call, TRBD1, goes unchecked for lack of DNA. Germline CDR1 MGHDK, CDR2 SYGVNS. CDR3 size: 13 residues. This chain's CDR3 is CASTGTGAFVLTF.

The CDR3 protein is CASSPDRAYGYTF. The chain joins TRBV7-8 to TRBJ1-2; TCRdb outputs TRBD1, but without DNA this stays unchecked. CDR1 and CDR2 (germline): SGHVS, FQNEAQ. The CDR3 spans 13 residues.

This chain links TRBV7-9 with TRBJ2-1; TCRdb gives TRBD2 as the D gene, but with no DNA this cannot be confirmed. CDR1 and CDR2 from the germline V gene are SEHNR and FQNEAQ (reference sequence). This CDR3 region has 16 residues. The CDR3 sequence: CASSLGASGDYNEQFF.

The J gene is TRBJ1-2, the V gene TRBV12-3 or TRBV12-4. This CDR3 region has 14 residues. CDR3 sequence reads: CASSQGPSRYGYTF.

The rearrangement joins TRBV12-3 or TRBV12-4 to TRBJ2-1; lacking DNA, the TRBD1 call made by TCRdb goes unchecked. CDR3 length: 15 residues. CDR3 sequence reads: CASTLGQAPTNEQFF.

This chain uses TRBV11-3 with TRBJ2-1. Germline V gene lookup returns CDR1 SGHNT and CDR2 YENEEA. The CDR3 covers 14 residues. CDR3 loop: CASSLVVGYNEQFF.

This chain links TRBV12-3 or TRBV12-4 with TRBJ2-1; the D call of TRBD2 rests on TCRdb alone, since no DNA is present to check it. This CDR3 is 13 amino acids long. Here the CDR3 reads CASTWVGSIEQFF.

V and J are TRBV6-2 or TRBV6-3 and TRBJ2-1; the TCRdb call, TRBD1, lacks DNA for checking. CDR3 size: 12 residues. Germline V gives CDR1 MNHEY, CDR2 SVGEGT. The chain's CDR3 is CASSSQVNEQFF.

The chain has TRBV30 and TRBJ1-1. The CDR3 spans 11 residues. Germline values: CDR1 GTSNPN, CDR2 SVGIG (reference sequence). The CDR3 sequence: CAWGSNTEAFF. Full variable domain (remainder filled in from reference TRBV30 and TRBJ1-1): SQTIHQWPATLVQPVGSPLSLECTVEGTSNPNLYWYRQAAGRGLQLLFYSVGIGQISSEVPQNLSASRPQDRQFILSSKKLLLSDSGFYLCAWGSNTEAFFGQGTRLTVV.

The CDR3 spells CASSVAPQDLSGANVLTF. The V call is TRBV9, the J call TRBJ2-6; TCRdb gives TRBD1 as the D gene, but with no DNA this cannot be confirmed. CDR3 size: 18 residues. CDR1 SGDLS and CDR2 YYNGEE come from the germline V gene.